Here is one TCR beta chain with its context. The data were obtained in a study of blood T cell repertoires in COVID-19. The assay was immunoSEQ multiplex PCR, and TCRdb's table has in-frame clones only and misses some. The sample consists of approximately 300,000 clones, about 92% of them appearing once. The V end lost 7 bases, the J end lost 5 bases, and 14 bases lay between the germline ends. This CDR3 spans 14 amino acids. Germline V gives CDR1 KGHSH, CDR2 LQKENI. The V gene is TRBV18, the J gene TRBJ1-4; D possibly corresponds to TRBD1 (5 bases). The TCR originated in a woman younger than 45 who had recovered from COVID-19. The specimen was PBMCs or T cells enriched from blood (not recorded which). The CDR3 DNA reads as TGTGCCAGCTGTTTGGACACCGGGAATGAAAAACTGTTTTTT. It translates to CASCLDTGNEKLFF.